Listed below are T cell receptor beta chains from one sample, sequenced in a study of T cell responses to AZD1222 COVID-19 vaccine. Clones were sequenced by immunoSEQ multiplex PCR, and TCRdb holds only the in-frame ones, with some missing. This table has fewer than 200,000 clones, approximately 88% appearing once. Source: peripheral blood, taken 28 days after the second AZD1222 dose. These receptors came from an adult who received the AZD1222 COVID-19 vaccine. CDR3s include the opening cysteine and the closing phenylalanine or tryptophan. D genes are given only for firm matches. Clone size appears in some rows only: once, few, many, or a class for an expanded clone.

D gene	clone size	J gene	V gene	CDR3 protein	CDR3 DNA
-	-	TRBJ1-1	TRBV10-3	CAAGVNTEAFF	TGTGCCGCCGGGGTGAACACTGAAGCTTTCTTT
-	-	TRBJ2-2	TRBV19	CASSPVSTGELFF	TGTGCCAGTAGTCCCGTAAGCACCGGGGAGCTGTTTTTT
-	-	TRBJ2-6	TRBV6-1	CASSEPWDGLVFGANVLTF	TGTGCCAGCAGTGAACCCTGGGACGGTTTAGTATTTGGGGCCAACGTCCTGACTTTC
TRBD2	-	TRBJ2-1	TRBV4-2	CASSQDTSGGPGEQFF	TGTGCCAGCAGCCAAGATACTAGCGGGGGGCCGGGTGAGCAGTTCTTC
-	-	TRBJ2-2	TRBV4-1	CASSQDGRGGGELFF	TGCGCCAGCAGCCAAGATGGCAGGGGGGGCGGGGAGCTGTTTTTT
TRBD1	-	TRBJ2-7	TRBV19	CASSIRDSFYEQYF	TGTGCCAGTAGTATAAGGGACAGTTTCTACGAGCAGTACTTC
TRBD1	-	TRBJ2-5	TRBV18	CASSPSTGPPGTQYF	TGTGCCAGCTCACCTTCGACAGGGCCCCCGGGGACCCAGTACTTC
TRBD2	-	TRBJ2-3	TRBV3-1/TRBV3-2	CASSPIAGGPGDTQYF	TGTGCCAGCAGCCCTATAGCGGGGGGGCCTGGAGATACGCAGTATTTT
-	-	TRBJ1-2	TRBV4-1	CASSQDRKGGYGYTF	TGCGCCAGCAGCCAAGATCGGAAGGGTGGGTATGGCTACACCTTC
-	-	TRBJ1-2	TRBV6-5	CASSYSSAPYGYTF	TGTGCCAGCAGTTACTCGAGTGCGCCCTATGGCTACACCTTC
-	-	TRBJ2-2	TRBV6-5	CASISVGTGELFF	TGTGCCAGCATTTCCGTTGGCACCGGGGAGCTGTTTTTT
-	-	TRBJ1-2	TRBV29-1	CSVDSGQQGGYTF	TGCAGCGTTGATTCGGGCCAACAGGGTGGCTACACCTTC
TRBD2	-	TRBJ2-2	TRBV7-6	CASSLSVAGEDTGELFF	TGTGCCAGCAGCTTATCGGTAGCGGGGGAGGATACCGGGGAGCTGTTTTTT
TRBD1	-	TRBJ1-2	TRBV4-1	CASSQAEGGRGPNYGYTF	TGCGCCAGCAGCCAAGCTGAGGGGGGTAGGGGGCCTAACTATGGCTACACCTTC
-	-	TRBJ2-7	TRBV11-2	CASSRSYEQYF	TGTGCCAGCAGCAGATCCTACGAGCAGTACTTC
-	-	TRBJ2-1	TRBV7-2	CASSLEAGATYNEQFF	TGTGCCAGCAGCTTAGAGGCGGGGGCCACCTACAATGAGCAGTTCTTC
-	-	TRBJ1-2	TRBV6-5	CASSPRVGYGYTF	TGTGCCAGCAGTCCCCGCGTTGGCTATGGCTACACCTTC
-	-	TRBJ2-7	TRBV3-1/TRBV3-2	CASSQMYEQYF	TGTGCCAGCAGCCAAATGTACGAGCAGTACTTC
TRBD2	-	TRBJ2-3	TRBV5-8	CASSLWLAVSTDTQYF	TGTGCCAGCAGCTTGTGGCTAGCGGTGAGCACAGATACGCAGTATTTT
-	-	TRBJ1-5	TRBV23-1	CASSERVHQPQHF	TGCGCCAGCAGTGAGAGGGTGCATCAGCCCCAGCATTTT
TRBD1	once	TRBJ2-7	TRBV9	CASSVGDRGYEQYF	TGTGCCAGCAGCGTAGGGGACAGGGGCTACGAGCAGTACTTC
-	-	TRBJ1-6	TRBV6-6	CASSWGDSNNSPLHF	TGTGCCAGCAGCTGGGGGGATTCTAATAATTCACCCCTCCACTTT
TRBD1	-	TRBJ1-1	TRBV28	CASSLGGTGGTEAFF	TGTGCCAGCAGTTTAGGAGGGACAGGGGGCACTGAAGCTTTCTTT
-	-	TRBJ1-1	TRBV6-1	CASSEEGGAGTEAFF	TGTGCCAGCAGTGAAGAGGGGGGGGCCGGCACTGAAGCTTTCTTT
-	once	TRBJ1-2	TRBV19	CASSIDRGGYYGYTF	TGTGCCAGTAGTATAGATCGTGGCGGATACTATGGCTACACCTTC
-	-	TRBJ1-3	TRBV19	CASSIQWGSGNTIYF	TGTGCCAGTAGTATACAGTGGGGCTCTGGAAACACCATATATTTT
-	-	TRBJ2-5	TRBV18	CASSPPLGGQETQYF	TGTGCCAGCTCACCCCCCCTCGGAGGGCAAGAGACCCAGTACTTC
-	-	TRBJ1-5	TRBV18	CASSPRNQPQHF	TGTGCCAGCTCACCTCGAAATCAGCCCCAGCATTTT
TRBD1	-	TRBJ1-5	TRBV6-4	CASSDTDRGQPQHF	TGTGCCAGCAGTGACACAGACAGGGGACAGCCCCAGCATTTT
-	few	TRBJ1-1	TRBV21-1	CASEGVNTEAFF	TGTGCCAGCGAGGGGGTGAACACTGAAGCTTTCTTT
-	-	TRBJ1-2	TRBV12-3/TRBV12-4	CASTRRGGYTF	TGTGCCAGCACCCGACGCGGTGGCTACACCTTC
-	-	TRBJ1-5	TRBV7-6	CASSLGTRAINQPQHF	TGTGCCAGCAGCTTAGGCACTCGGGCAATCAATCAGCCCCAGCATTTT
TRBD2	-	TRBJ2-1	TRBV11-2	CASARGEGGEQFF	TGTGCCAGCGCTCGGGGGGAAGGCGGTGAGCAGTTCTTC
-	-	TRBJ2-4	TRBV12-3/TRBV12-4	CASSSINIQYF	TGTGCCAGCAGCTCCATCAACATTCAGTACTTC
-	-	TRBJ1-2	TRBV7-9	CASSLDGSDGYTF	TGTGCCAGCAGCTTAGACGGTTCTGATGGCTACACCTTC
-	-	TRBJ2-7	TRBV18	CASSSQGPYEQYF	TGTGCCAGCTCATCTCAGGGTCCCTACGAGCAGTACTTC
-	-	TRBJ2-2	TRBV2	CASSLPYTGELFF	TGTGCCAGCAGCCTACCTTACACCGGGGAGCTGTTTTTT